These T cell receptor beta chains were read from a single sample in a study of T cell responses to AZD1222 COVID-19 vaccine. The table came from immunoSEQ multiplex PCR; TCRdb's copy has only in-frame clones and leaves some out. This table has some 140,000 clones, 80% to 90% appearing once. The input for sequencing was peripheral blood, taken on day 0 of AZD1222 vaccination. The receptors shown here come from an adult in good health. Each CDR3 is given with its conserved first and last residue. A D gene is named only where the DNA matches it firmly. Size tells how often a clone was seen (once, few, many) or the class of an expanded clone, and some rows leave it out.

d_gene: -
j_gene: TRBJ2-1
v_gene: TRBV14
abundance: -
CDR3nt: TGTGCCAGCAGCATCTGGACAGCTTCCTACAATGAGCAGTTCTTC
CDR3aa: CASSIWTASYNEQFF

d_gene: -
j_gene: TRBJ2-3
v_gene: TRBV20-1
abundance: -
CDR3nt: TGCAGTGCTAGGGACATGGATACGCAGTATTTT
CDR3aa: CSARDMDTQYF

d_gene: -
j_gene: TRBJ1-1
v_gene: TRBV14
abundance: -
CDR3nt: TGTGCCAGCAGCCAAGATTGGCGGGGGTGGGGCACTGAAGCTTTCTTT
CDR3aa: CASSQDWRGWGTEAFF

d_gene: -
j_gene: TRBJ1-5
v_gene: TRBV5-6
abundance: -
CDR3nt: TGTGCCAGCAGCTTGGCCCAGGCGAGTTGGCAGCCCCAGCATTTT
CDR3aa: CASSLAQASWQPQHF

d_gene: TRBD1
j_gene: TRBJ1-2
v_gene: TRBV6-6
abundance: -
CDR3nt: TGTGCCAGCAGGGGATCGACAGGGACCGCGCTTTGGAGCTACACCTTC
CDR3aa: CASRGSTGTALWSYTF

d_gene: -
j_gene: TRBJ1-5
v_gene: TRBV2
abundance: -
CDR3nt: TGTGCCAGCAGTGAAGGAATATGGGCCCAGCATTTT
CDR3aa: CASSEGIWAQHF

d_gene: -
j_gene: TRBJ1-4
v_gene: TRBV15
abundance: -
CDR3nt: TGTGCCACCGATAGAGAAAAAGGGACGGGTATGGGGGAACTGTTTTTT
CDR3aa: CATDREKGTGMGELFF

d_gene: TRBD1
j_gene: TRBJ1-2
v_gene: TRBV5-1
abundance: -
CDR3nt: TGCGCCAGCAGTCAACAGGGGGCGGACTATGGCTACACCTTC
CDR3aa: CASSQQGADYGYTF

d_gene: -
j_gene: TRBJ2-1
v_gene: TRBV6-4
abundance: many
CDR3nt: TGTGCCAGCAGTGAGGACAGCTCCTACAATGAGCAGTTCTTC
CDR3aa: CASSEDSSYNEQFF

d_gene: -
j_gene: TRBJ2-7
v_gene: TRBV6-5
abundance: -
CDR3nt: TGTGCCAGCAGTTATCTTGGGGACGAGCAGTACTTC
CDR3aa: CASSYLGDEQYF

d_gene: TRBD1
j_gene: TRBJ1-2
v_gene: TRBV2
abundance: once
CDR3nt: TGTGCCAGCCAAGTTATTACAGGGGGCTTTAATGGCTACACCTTC
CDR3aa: CASQVITGGFNGYTF

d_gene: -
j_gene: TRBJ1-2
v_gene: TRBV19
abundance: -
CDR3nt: TGTGCCAGTAGTATAGGGACAGCTAACTATGGCTACACCTTC
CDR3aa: CASSIGTANYGYTF

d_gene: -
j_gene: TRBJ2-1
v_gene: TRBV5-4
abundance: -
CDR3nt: TGTGCCAGCAGCTTCCCTGGGGCCTACAATGAGCAGTTCTTC
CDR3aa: CASSFPGAYNEQFF

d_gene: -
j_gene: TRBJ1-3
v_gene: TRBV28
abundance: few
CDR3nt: TGTGCCAGCAGTTTTCGCCTCTCCCTTGAATTCTCTGGAAACACCATATATTTT
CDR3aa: CASSFRLSLEFSGNTIYF

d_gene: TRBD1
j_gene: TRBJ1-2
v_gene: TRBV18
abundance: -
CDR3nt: TGTGCCAGCTCACCGACGACAGGGTCAAGGTATGGCTACACCTTC
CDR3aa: CASSPTTGSRYGYTF

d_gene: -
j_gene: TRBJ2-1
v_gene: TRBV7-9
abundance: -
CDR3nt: TGTGCCATCAACAGGGTCGATGAGCAGTTCTTC
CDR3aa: CAINRVDEQFF

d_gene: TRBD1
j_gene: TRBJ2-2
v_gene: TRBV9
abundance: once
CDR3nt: TGTGCCAGCAGCGTAGGCCAGGGGGCCGGGGAGCTGTTTTTT
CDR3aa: CASSVGQGAGELFF

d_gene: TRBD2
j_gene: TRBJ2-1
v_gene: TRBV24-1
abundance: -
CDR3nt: TGTGCCACCAGTGATTTGAGGGAGGGTAACAATGAGCAGTTCTTC
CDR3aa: CATSDLREGNNEQFF

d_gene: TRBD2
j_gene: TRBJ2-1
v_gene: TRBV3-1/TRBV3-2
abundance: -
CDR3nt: TGTGCCAGCAGCCAAGGCCTAGCGGGACACGTTGAGCAGTTCTTC
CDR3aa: CASSQGLAGHVEQFF

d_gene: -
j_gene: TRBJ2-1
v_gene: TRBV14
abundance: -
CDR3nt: TGTGCCAGCAGCCTCTTCGCCGCGGGATTGGGGGGAATAGAGCAGTTCTTC
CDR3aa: CASSLFAAGLGGIEQFF

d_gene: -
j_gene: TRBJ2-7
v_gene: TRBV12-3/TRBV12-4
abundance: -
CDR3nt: TGTGCCAGCAGTTACGAGAGAAACTACGAGCAGTACTTC
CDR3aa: CASSYERNYEQYF

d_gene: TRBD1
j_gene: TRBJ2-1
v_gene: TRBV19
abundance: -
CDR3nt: TGTGCCAGTAGTTCCCGACCGCGACAGGGGGTCTACAATGAGCAGTTCTTC
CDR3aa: CASSSRPRQGVYNEQFF

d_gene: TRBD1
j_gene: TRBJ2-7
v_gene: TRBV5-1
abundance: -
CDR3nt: TGCGCCAGCAGCCCGCAGGACAGGCGCTACGAGCAGTACTTC
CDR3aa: CASSPQDRRYEQYF

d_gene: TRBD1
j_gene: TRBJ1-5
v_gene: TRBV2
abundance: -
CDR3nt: TGTGCCAGCAGAAGGGACAGGGAGAATCAGCCCCAGCATTTT
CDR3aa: CASRRDRENQPQHF

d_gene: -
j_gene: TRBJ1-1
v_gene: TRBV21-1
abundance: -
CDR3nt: TGTGCCAGCAGTCAGACAGGGGGCTTGACTGAAGCTTTCTTT
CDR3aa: CASSQTGGLTEAFF

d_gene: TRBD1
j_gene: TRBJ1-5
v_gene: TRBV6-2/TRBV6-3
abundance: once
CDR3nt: TGTGCCAGCAGCAGGGACAGAGGGGCTCAGCCCCAGCATTTT
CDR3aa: CASSRDRGAQPQHF

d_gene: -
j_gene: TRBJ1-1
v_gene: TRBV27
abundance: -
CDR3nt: TGTGCCAGCAGTTCCCCCGACACGAACACTGAAGCTTTCTTT
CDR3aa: CASSSPDTNTEAFF

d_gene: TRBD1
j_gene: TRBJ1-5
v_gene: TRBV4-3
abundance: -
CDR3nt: TGCGCCAGCAGCCAAGATCGACAGGGGACGCACCGGAAGCATTTT
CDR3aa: CASSQDRQGTHRKHF

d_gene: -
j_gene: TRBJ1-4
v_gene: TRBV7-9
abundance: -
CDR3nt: TGTGCCAGCAGCTTAGGGCCCAGGGTGGATGAAAAACTGTTTTTT
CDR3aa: CASSLGPRVDEKLFF

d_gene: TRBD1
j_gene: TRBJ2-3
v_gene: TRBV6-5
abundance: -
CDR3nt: TGTGCCAGCATCGACAGGGTCGATACGCAGTATTTT
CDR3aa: CASIDRVDTQYF